What follows are 29 T cell receptor beta chains derived from one specimen sequenced in a study of T-cell memory formation after mild COVID-19. Via MiXCR, TCRdb re-called the 5' RACE reads, giving one row per CDR3 protein. The sample includes 200,000 to 250,000 distinct CDR3 sequences, 27% of them seen just once. Sequenced: PBMCs or a T cell subset sorted from them (not recorded which). All receptors come from an adult woman who had mild COVID-19 (a few samples of this study predate the infection). Cell type and time point are not known.

This clonotype was counted only a few times. The chain recombines TRBV9 with TRBJ2-1; D is uncertain. The germline CDR1 and CDR2 sequences are SGDLS and YYNGEE. The CDR3 contains 13 residues. The ends were cut back, 0 bases at V and 2 bases at J, with 3 bases in the middle. The DNA of the CDR3 is TGTGCCAGCAGCGTAGGGGCCTACAATGAGCAGTTCTTC. This gives the protein CASSVGAYNEQFF.

In regard to this clonotype: The germline gene is not matched at one end of the junction; a read error may be the cause. The chain joins TRBV11-2 to TRBJ1-2; D ambiguous. CDR1 SGHAT and CDR2 FQNNGV come from the germline V gene. CDR3 size: 14 residues. CDR3 bases: TGTGCCAGCAGCTTAATATCCCCCACGACGGACGTCGCCTTC. Translating gives CASSLISPTTDVAF.

The chain uses TRBV12-3 or TRBV12-4 and TRBJ2-3, with D unclear. This CDR3 is built from 14 residues. The germline V and J ends were trimmed by 6 bases and 1 base, with 11 bases remaining between them. The CDR3 sequence: CASRVDTRTDTQYF. Here the CDR3 DNA reads TGTGCCAGCAGAGTTGACACCCGCACAGATACGCAGTATTTT.

This clonotype has just a few counts. The V and J genes are TRBV12-3 or TRBV12-4 and TRBJ2-2; the D gene could be TRBD1 or TRBD2 (6 bases each). V shed 5 bases and J shed 2 bases, with 18 bases lying between them. The CDR3 extends over 17 amino acids. The CDR3 sequence is CASSPMGGNRNTGELFF. CDR3 nucleotides: TGTGCCAGCAGTCCGATGGGGGGCAATAGAAACACCGGGGAGCTGTTTTTT.

The rearrangement joins TRBV5-1 to TRBJ2-1; 7 bases align to TRBD1. Germline V gene sequence: CDR1 SGHRS, CDR2 YFSETQ. Trimming removed 0 bases from V and 8 bases from J; junction bases left unmatched: 5. CDR3 length: 14 amino acids. The CDR3 DNA reads as TGCGCCAGCAGCTTGGGACAGGGTGTCCATGAGCAGTTCTTC. Encoded protein: CASSLGQGVHEQFF.

This clonotype was seen only a few times. The DNA of the CDR3 is TGTGCCAGCAGCCTCAGGGTTGGACTAGCGGGAGTGAGCTACAATGAGCAGTTCTTC. This codes for CASSLRVGLAGVSYNEQFF. This chain connects TRBV7-9 to TRBJ2-1, with 13 bases fitting TRBD2. The CDR3 contains 19 residues. With 5 bases clipped from V and 3 bases from J, the junction kept 13 bases outside the gene matches. CDR1 SEHNR and CDR2 FQNEAQ come from the germline V gene (reference sequence).

The chain is built from TRBV6-5 and TRBJ2-4; D may correspond to TRBD1 or TRBD2 (5 bases each). Germline lookup yields CDR1 MNHEY and CDR2 SVGAGI. V dropped 2 bases and J dropped 0 bases, with 11 bases sitting between them. The CDR3 has 16 residues. For the CDR3, the DNA is TGTGCCAGCAGTTACAGGGGAGAAGTAGCCAAAAACATTCAGTACTTC. It encodes CASSYRGEVAKNIQYF.

The chain recombines TRBV28 with TRBJ1-2; TRBD1 aligns across 7 bases. The V and J ends lost 7 bases and 4 bases, in that order; junction bases with no gene match: 9. The V gene's germline CDR1 is MDHEN and CDR2 SYDVKM. This CDR3 region has 14 residues. Here the CDR3 DNA reads TGTGCCAGCACCCCAGACAGGGTCGCCTATGGCTACACCTTC. It specifies CASTPDRVAYGYTF.

This chain uses TRBV12-3 or TRBV12-4 with TRBJ2-7, with TRBD1 identical over 7 bases. V dropped 5 bases and J dropped 3; count of bases not matched to a gene: 7. This CDR3 is built from 14 residues. CDR3 region: CASSLPGQYYEQYF. DNA for the CDR3: TGTGCCAGCAGTCTACCGGGACAGTACTACGAGCAGTACTTC.

This clonotype came up a few times. The chain uses TRBV6-2 or TRBV6-3 and TRBJ2-7, with TRBD1 matching 7 bases. The V gene end was trimmed by 5 bases and the J gene end by 3 bases; junction bases not matched to a gene: 13. The CDR3 loop spans 16 amino acids. Germline assignment: CDR1 MNHEY and CDR2 SVGEGT. This CDR3 reads CASSANRGRWDYEQYF. Here the CDR3 DNA reads TGTGCCAGCAGTGCTAACAGGGGCCGCTGGGACTACGAGCAGTACTTC.

This clonotype was counted only a few times. Relative to the germline gene, one junction end is altered; a read error may explain this. The V gene is TRBV4-1, the J gene TRBJ2-3; possible D gene TRBD1, 5 bases. Germline CDR1 is MGHRA and CDR2 is YSYEKL. CDR3 length: 13 residues. CDR3 sequence: CASSQVLGAVENF. The CDR3 nucleotides are TGCGCCAGCAGCCAAGTTCTAGGGGCGGTAGAGAATTTT.

The gene calls are TRBV7-3 and TRBJ2-6; 7 bases map to TRBD1. The CDR3 totals 17 residues. The V gene end was trimmed by 1 base and the J gene end by 2 bases; junction bases not matched to a gene: 5. Per germline, CDR1 SGHTA and CDR2 FQGTGA. CDR3 residues: CASSLNPQGAGANVLTF. DNA for the CDR3: TGTGCCAGCAGCTTAAACCCCCAGGGGGCTGGGGCCAACGTCCTGACTTTC.

This clonotype was found a few times. V gene TRBV5-6 combines with J gene TRBJ1-1; D not resolved. Trimming left V 3 bases short and J 6 bases short, with 18 bases between. CDR1 is SGHDT and CDR2 is YYEEEE in the germline V gene. The length of the CDR3 is 15 residues. The CDR3: CASSSPYGRRAEAFF. CDR3 bases: TGTGCCAGCAGCTCGCCTTACGGGAGAAGGGCTGAAGCTTTCTTT. The whole variable domain, filled in from reference TRBV5-6 and TRBJ1-1, reads DAGVTQSPTHLIKTRGQQVTLRCSPKSGHDTVSWYQQALGQGPQFIFQYYEEEERQRGNFPDRFSGHQFPNYSSELNVNALLLGDSALYLCASSSPYGRRAEAFFGQGTRLTVV.

Written as DNA, the CDR3 is TGCGCCAGCAGCCCTCAAGCTACTAGTGCCGGGGAGCTGTTTTTT. Translating gives CASSPQATSAGELFF. The rearrangement links TRBV5-1 to TRBJ2-2, with a possible D match to TRBD2 (5 bases). The germline CDR1 and CDR2 sequences are SGHRS and YFSETQ. V lost 4 bases, J lost 6 bases, and 16 bases lay in between. The CDR3 consists of 15 residues.

The chain couples TRBV12-3 or TRBV12-4 to TRBJ2-3; possibly TRBD1 or TRBD2 for D (7 bases each). The CDR3 consists of 15 residues. V was shortened by 8 bases and J by 1 base, with 16 bases between the two germline ends. CDR3 in DNA: TGTGCCAGCTCGGGGGGCAGGGGGGGCACAGATACGCAGTATTTT. Encoded protein: CASSGGRGGTDTQYF.

The sample holds a few counts of this clonotype. The chain is built from TRBV24-1 and TRBJ1-1; D remains ambiguous. Per the germline V gene, CDR1 is KGHDR and CDR2 is SFDVKD. This CDR3 has 13 residues. The V end was cut by 1 base, the J end by 3 bases, with 5 bases between. The CDR3 coding sequence is TGTGCCACCAGTGATTTTGGAGACACTGAAGCTTTCTTT. It translates to CATSDFGDTEAFF.

This clonotype has just a few counts. This chain links TRBV20-1 with TRBJ1-1, with 7 bases matching TRBD1. CDR1 and CDR2 (germline): DFQATT, SNEGSKA (reference sequence). The CDR3 runs 14 residues. Trimming cost V 6 bases and J 0 bases; bases outside gene matches: 7. The CDR3 region is CSARQGRMNTEAFF. CDR3 DNA: TGCAGTGCAAGACAGGGAAGGATGAACACTGAAGCTTTCTTT.

V and J are TRBV19 and TRBJ2-2; TRBD1 aligns across 7 bases. From germline, CDR1 is LNHDA and CDR2 SQIVND (reference sequence). With 9 bases clipped from V and 1 base from J, the junction kept 2 bases outside the gene matches. This CDR3 comprises 13 residues. CDR3 DNA sequence: TGTGCCAGCAACAGGGGGAACACCGGGGAGCTGTTTTTT. Amino acids: CASNRGNTGELFF.

In DNA, the CDR3 is TGTGCCAGCAGTTTATCCCGCAGTACCTACGAGCAGTACTTC. Translating it yields CASSLSRSTYEQYF. The genes are TRBV12-3 or TRBV12-4 and TRBJ2-7; D unresolved. V lost 2 bases and J 2 bases, leaving 10 bases between the germline ends. The CDR3 runs 14 residues.

This chain connects TRBV7-9 to TRBJ1-1; 9 nucleotides match TRBD1. V lost 3 bases, J lost 4 bases, and 24 bases stayed unmatched. Germline V gene lookup returns CDR1 SEHNR and CDR2 FQNEAQ (reference sequence). The CDR3 covers 21 residues. CDR3 sequence: CASSLNRGPGYRDRGGTEAFF. CDR3 DNA sequence: TGTGCCAGCAGCTTGAACAGGGGCCCGGGATACAGAGACAGGGGGGGCACTGAAGCTTTCTTT.

V gene TRBV15 combines with J gene TRBJ2-1, with TRBD2 identical over 8 bases. This CDR3 is 16 amino acids long. V lost 0 bases to trimming and J lost 7 bases; unmatched junction nucleotides: 8. From germline, CDR1 is LNHNV and CDR2 YYDKDF (reference sequence). CDR3 amino acids: CATSRDRAGALNEQFF. The CDR3 region has the DNA TGTGCCACCAGCAGAGATAGAGCGGGGGCCCTAAATGAGCAGTTCTTC.

This clonotype showed up just a few times. The genes are TRBV5-1 and TRBJ1-2, with 8 bases matching TRBD1. Germline CDR1 reads SGHRS; CDR2 reads YFSETQ. Trimming took 0 bases from V and 6 from J; bases not matched to a gene: 7. The CDR3 spans 15 residues. The CDR3 region has the DNA TGCGCCAGCAGCTTGGAGGGACAGGTTGCAAATGGCTACACCTTC. Translation gives CASSLEGQVANGYTF.

This clonotype showed up just a few times. V usage is TRBV6-5 and J usage is TRBJ2-1; perhaps TRBD2 as D (6 bases). The V and J ends lost 4 bases and 4 bases respectively, with 8 bases between them. The CDR3 spans 13 residues. The germline V gene has CDR1 MNHEY and CDR2 SVGAGI. Here the CDR3 reads CASSFSGYNEQFF. The CDR3 DNA sequence: TGTGCCAGCAGTTTTAGCGGATACAATGAGCAGTTCTTC.

The chain has TRBV27 and TRBJ2-1; no firm D call. The CDR3 is 12 residues long. The V end lost 9 bases, the J end lost 9 bases, and 15 bases lay between the germline ends. Germline lookup yields CDR1 MNHEY and CDR2 SMNVEV (reference sequence). CDR3 bases: TGTGCCAGTCCGGCACCTTCCGGTGAGCAGTTCTTC. It is translated as CASPAPSGEQFF.

The gene calls are TRBV5-1 and TRBJ2-5, with 10 nucleotides matching TRBD1. Germline V gene lookup returns CDR1 SGHRS and CDR2 YFSETQ. V lost 4 bases to trimming and J lost 5 bases; unmatched junction nucleotides: 5. The CDR3 length is 14 residues. Here the CDR3 reads CASSRGQGPETQYF. CDR3 coding DNA: TGCGCCAGCAGCCGGGGACAGGGGCCCGAGACCCAGTACTTC.

The CDR3 nucleotides are TGTGCCAGCAGCAGAGGGGGCAGGGGGGATAATTCACCCCTCCACTTT. Translated: CASSRGGRGDNSPLHF. V is TRBV9 and J is TRBJ1-6; 7 bases map to TRBD1. V trimming: 4 bases; J trimming: 5 bases; junction bases outside the gene matches: 9. This CDR3 contains 16 residues. CDR1 and CDR2 (germline): SGDLS, YYNGEE.

This clonotype was detected a few times. The CDR3 loop reads CASSPSETVSPLHF. The DNA of the CDR3 is TGTGCCAGCTCACCATCCGAGACAGTTTCACCCCTCCACTTT. J is TRBJ1-6 and V is TRBV18; the D gene is possibly TRBD1 (5 bases). Germline values: CDR1 KGHSH, CDR2 LQKENI. Trimming shortened V by 2 bases and J by 9 bases, and 11 bases separated the two germline ends. The CDR3 contains 14 residues.

The chain joins TRBV19 to TRBJ2-3; tentatively, D is TRBD2 (6 bases). Germline V gene lookup returns CDR1 LNHDA and CDR2 SQIVND (reference sequence). The CDR3 is made up of 13 amino acids. Trimming left V 11 bases short and J 0 bases short, with 12 bases between. The DNA for the CDR3 is TGTGCCTGCGCCGGGACTAGCACAGATACGCAGTATTTT. Amino acids: CACAGTSTDTQYF. Supplemented by reference TRBV19 and TRBJ2-3, the full variable domain reads DGGITQSPKYLFRKEGQNVTLSCEQNLNHDAMYWYRQDPGQGLRLIYYSQIVNDFQKGDIAEGYSVSREKKESFPLTVTSAQKNPTAFYLCACAGTSTDTQYFGPGTRLTVL.

This clonotype was seen a few times. The gene calls are TRBV4-2 and TRBJ2-7; 7 bases fit TRBD1. Germline CDR1 and CDR2: LGHNA and YNFKEQ. This CDR3 spans 14 amino acids. J was trimmed by 5 bases and V by 1 base; bases with no gene match: 5. The CDR3 loop reads CASSQGRQGNEQYF. The CDR3 nucleotides are TGTGCCAGCAGCCAAGGGAGACAGGGTAACGAGCAGTACTTC.